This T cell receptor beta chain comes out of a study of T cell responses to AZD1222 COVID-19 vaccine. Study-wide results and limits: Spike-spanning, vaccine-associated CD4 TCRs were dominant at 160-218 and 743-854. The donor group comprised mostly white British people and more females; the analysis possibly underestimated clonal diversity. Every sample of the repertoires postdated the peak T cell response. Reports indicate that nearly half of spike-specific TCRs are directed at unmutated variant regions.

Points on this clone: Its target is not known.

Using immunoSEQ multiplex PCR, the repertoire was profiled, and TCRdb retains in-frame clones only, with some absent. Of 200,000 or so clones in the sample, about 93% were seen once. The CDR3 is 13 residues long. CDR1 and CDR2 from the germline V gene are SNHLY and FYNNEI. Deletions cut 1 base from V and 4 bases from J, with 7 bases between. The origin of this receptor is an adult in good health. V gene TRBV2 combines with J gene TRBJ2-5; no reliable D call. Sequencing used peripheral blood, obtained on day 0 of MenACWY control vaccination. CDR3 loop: CASSEGSPETQYF. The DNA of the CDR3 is TGTGCCAGCAGTGAAGGTAGTCCAGAGACCCAGTACTTC.